This T cell receptor (beta chain) comes out of a study of shared clonotypes between healthy human individuals. Study background: Each donor contributed plates that comprised three CD4 naive, three CD4 memory, two CD8 naive and one CD8 memory.

On this clone: What it recognizes is unknown.

All the donors were Caucasian adults who lived in Nashville, Tennessee. Sequenced by immunoSEQ multiplex PCR; TCRdb stores in-frame clones only, minus some. The table shows 550,000 to 850,000 clones, with 55% to 75% occurring only once. From germline, CDR1 is KGHSH and CDR2 LQKENI. Trimming stripped 3 bases from V and 3 bases from J, with 21 bases between. The CDR3 spans 17 residues. Findings and limits, study-wide: The study found lower generation probabilities in non-shared clonotypes than in those shared by all four donors. Naive subsets usually exceeded memory subsets in estimated richness.

This rearrangement joins TRBV18 to TRBJ2-7; unclear D gene. The source of this sequence is a woman in her 30s in good health. The sequenced material came from memory CD4+ T cells sorted from blood. Subset indicated: CD45RA-negative fraction. The CDR3 reads CASSPIREIFRNYEQYF. The CDR3 nucleotides are TGTGCCAGCTCACCCATAAGAGAGATCTTCAGGAACTACGAGCAGTACTTC.